The next 31 T cell receptor beta chains were all read from a single sample in a study of T cell repertoires in cytomegalovirus infection. TCRdb independently ran MiXCR on the reads; one entry per CDR3 protein. The profile shows a few hundred thousand distinct CDR3 sequences, roughly 34% of them singletons. These TCRs are of unknown antigen specificity. The sequences come from cultured PBMCs, collected from culture after CMV antigen stimulation. The origin of the receptors is a human donor in good health (CMV status not recorded). Some clones in this sample may be carry-over from other donors' samples.

In this sample, this clonotype turned up many times. The CDR3 region is CASSLGLAIRNEQFF. CDR3 nucleotide sequence: TGTGCCAGCAGCTTGGGACTAGCGATTCGGAATGAGCAGTTCTTC. The rearrangement uses TRBV7-2 and TRBJ2-1, with 10 bases lining up with TRBD2. The J segment lost 7 bases and the V segment lost 3 bases, leaving 6 bases of the junction unmatched. CDR3 length: 15 residues. From germline, CDR1 is SGHTA and CDR2 FQGNSA. Full variable domain (rest looked up from reference TRBV7-2 and TRBJ2-1): GAGVSQSPSNKVTEKGKDVELRCDPISGHTALYWYRQSLGQGLEFLIYFQGNSAPDKSGLPSDRFSAERTGGSVSTLTIQRTQQEDSAVYLCASSLGLAIRNEQFFGPGTRLTVL.

CDR3 bases: TGTGCCAGCAGTTCCTTCGGTTCCTCCCCGCGGCAAGAGACCCAGTACTTC. Amino acids: CASSSFGSSPRQETQYF. The chain links TRBV6-2 or TRBV6-3 to TRBJ2-5; D unresolved. This CDR3 is 17 amino acids long. Trimming stripped 4 bases from V and 2 bases from J, with 20 bases between. Germline-derived CDR1 and CDR2 are MNHEY and SVGEGT.

The chain links TRBV5-1 to TRBJ1-2, with 7 bases lining up with TRBD1. This CDR3 spans 14 amino acids. The germline gives CDR1 SGHRS, CDR2 YFSETQ. The J segment lost 4 bases and the V segment lost 3 bases, leaving 6 bases of the junction unmatched. The CDR3 region is CASSSTGEGYGYTF. The CDR3 DNA is TGCGCCAGCAGCTCTACAGGGGAAGGCTATGGCTACACCTTC.

The J gene is TRBJ2-3, the V gene TRBV10-3; a weak D match, TRBD2 (6 bases). The V and J ends lost 6 bases and 1 base respectively, with 14 bases between them. The germline gives CDR1 ENHRY, CDR2 SYGVKD. CDR3 length equals 15 residues. The CDR3 DNA follows: TGTGCCATCAGGGACGGGGCTAGCGGCACAGATACGCAGTATTTT. It codes for CAIRDGASGTDTQYF.

This clonotype has only a few counts. This sequence joins TRBV28 and TRBJ2-6; D tentatively fits TRBD1 or TRBD2 (5 bases each). The V gene's germline CDR1 is MDHEN and CDR2 SYDVKM. V shed 5 bases and J shed 1 base, with 12 bases lying between them. This CDR3 has 16 amino acids. The CDR3 sequence is CASSEVGASGANVLTF. DNA of the CDR3: TGTGCCAGCAGTGAGGTCGGGGCATCTGGGGCCAACGTCCTGACTTTC. The variable domain in full, completed from reference TRBV28 and TRBJ2-6, reads DVKVTQSSRYLVKRTGEKVFLECVQDMDHENMFWYRQDPGLGLRLIYFSYDVKMKEKGDIPEGYSVSREKKERFSLILESASTNQTSMYLCASSEVGASGANVLTFGAGSRLTVL.

The table lists this clonotype with a few counts. The rearrangement links TRBV19 to TRBJ2-7, with D uncertain. V was trimmed by 6 bases and J by 0 bases, leaving 18 bases between them. The CDR3 is 16 amino acids. CDR1 is LNHDA, CDR2 SQIVND, per germline (reference sequence). The CDR3 spells CASRWSSQGTSYEQYF. In DNA, the CDR3 is TGTGCCAGTAGATGGTCATCGCAAGGAACCTCCTACGAGCAGTACTTC.

The chain links TRBV7-2 to TRBJ1-4; TRBD1 aligns across 7 bases. This CDR3 region has 14 residues. In germline, CDR1 is SGHTA, CDR2 FQGNSA. The J segment lost 7 bases and the V segment lost 2 bases, leaving 4 bases of the junction unmatched. The CDR3 sequence: CASSLNRGSEKLFF. CDR3 sequence (DNA): TGTGCCAGCAGCTTAAACAGGGGTAGTGAAAAACTGTTTTTT. Filled out from reference TRBV7-2 and TRBJ1-4, the complete variable domain reads GAGVSQSPSNKVTEKGKDVELRCDPISGHTALYWYRQSLGQGLEFLIYFQGNSAPDKSGLPSDRFSAERTGGSVSTLTIQRTQQEDSAVYLCASSLNRGSEKLFFGSGTQLSVL.

The V gene is TRBV7-8, the J gene TRBJ2-5, with 11 bases fitting TRBD2. Trimming at V came to 0 bases and at J to 7 bases, leaving 10 bases not matched to a gene. The CDR3 is made up of 17 amino acids. CDR1 is SGHVS, CDR2 FQNEAQ, per germline. For the CDR3, the DNA is TGTGCCAGCAGCTTAGCTCCTAGCGGGAGGACCATCCGGACCCAGTACTTC. It translates to CASSLAPSGRTIRTQYF.

CDR3 bases: TGTGCCAGCAGTCCGCTCGTAGACTATGGCTACACCTTC. Amino acids: CASSPLVDYGYTF. The genes are TRBV12-3 or TRBV12-4 and TRBJ1-2; D remains unclear. The V and J ends lost 5 bases and 3 bases respectively, with 10 bases between them. CDR3 length equals 13 residues.

The genes are TRBV7-4 and TRBJ2-1, with a tentative D call TRBD2 (6 bases). CDR1 and CDR2 from the germline V gene are SGHVT and SQSDAQ. The CDR3 covers 15 residues. The V gene lost 7 bases and the J gene lost 0 bases, with 13 bases spanning the gap. The CDR3 nucleotides read TGTGCCAGCACCCAGCGGGTTAGCTCCTACAATGAGCAGTTCTTC. Translation gives CASTQRVSSYNEQFF.

CDR3 sequence (DNA): TGTGCCAGCAAGCCCCGGGACAGCACAGATACGCAGTATTTT. Protein: CASKPRDSTDTQYF. The chain has TRBV6-6 and TRBJ2-3; either TRBD1 or TRBD2 may supply D (5 bases each). Germline V lookup: CDR1 MNHNY, CDR2 SVGAGI (reference sequence). CDR3 size: 14 residues. Trimming left V 7 bases short and J 0 bases short, with 11 bases between.

This chain joins TRBV7-9 and TRBJ2-5; D gene uncertain. Between the trimmed V and J ends, which lost 5 bases and 1 base, there was a span of 11 bases. The V gene's germline CDR1 is SEHNR and CDR2 FQNEAQ (reference sequence). This CDR3 comprises 14 residues. DNA of the CDR3: TGTGCCAGCAGCCTCGCAGGCTTCCAAGAGACCCAGTACTTC. Translation: CASSLAGFQETQYF.

V is TRBV28 and J is TRBJ1-1, with 8 positions matching TRBD1. Trimming cost V 5 bases and J 5 bases; bases outside gene matches: 13. This CDR3 is built from 16 residues. Germline lookup yields CDR1 MDHEN and CDR2 SYDVKM. Here the CDR3 reads CASSAGQAYRQTEAFF. The CDR3 nucleotides read TGTGCCAGCAGTGCGGGACAGGCGTACCGGCAAACTGAAGCTTTCTTT.

The genes are TRBV7-6 and TRBJ2-1; perhaps D is TRBD1 or TRBD2 (6 bases each). The CDR3 contains 16 residues. Germline CDR1 reads SGHVS; CDR2 reads FNYEAQ. The V gene lost 4 bases and the J gene lost 0 bases, with 13 bases spanning the gap. The CDR3 region has the DNA TGTGCCAGCAGCTCCCGAGGGGGGAACTCCTACAATGAGCAGTTCTTC. It is translated as CASSSRGGNSYNEQFF.

This chain connects TRBV28 to TRBJ2-3; 9 bases match TRBD2. Unmatched junction bases numbered 14, after V lost 7 bases and J lost 0 bases. The germline V gene has CDR1 MDHEN and CDR2 SYDVKM. This CDR3 is 18 amino acids long. CDR3 sequence (DNA): TGTGCCAGCAATCTCGGCCTAGCGGGAACGGTGAGCACAGATACGCAGTATTTT. It encodes CASNLGLAGTVSTDTQYF.

The chain joins TRBV10-3 to TRBJ2-2, with TRBD1 matching over 8 bases. The CDR3 covers 14 residues. The V gene end was trimmed by 4 bases and the J gene end by 6 bases; junction bases not matched to a gene: 4. CDR1 and CDR2 from the germline V gene are ENHRY and SYGVKD. This chain's CDR3 is CAISADRAPGELFF. The CDR3 DNA sequence: TGTGCCATCAGTGCGGACAGGGCCCCCGGGGAGCTGTTTTTT.

The chain links TRBV7-2 to TRBJ2-2, with 9 bases lining up with TRBD1. The CDR3 contains 18 residues. The J segment lost 1 base and the V segment lost 3 bases, leaving 9 bases of the junction unmatched. Germline CDR1 reads SGHTA; CDR2 reads FQGNSA. CDR3 amino acids: CASSFPSGQGLNTGELFF. The DNA of the CDR3 is TGTGCCAGCAGCTTCCCCAGCGGACAGGGGCTGAACACCGGGGAGCTGTTTTTT.

CDR3: CASKIGTGTYNSPLHF. The DNA of the CDR3 is TGTGCCAGCAAAATAGGGACGGGGACCTATAATTCACCCCTCCACTTT. The V gene is TRBV6-5, the J gene TRBJ1-6, with D perhaps matching TRBD1 (5 bases). The V and J ends lost 7 bases and 2 bases respectively, with 15 bases between them. The CDR3 has 16 amino acids. The V gene's germline CDR1 is MNHEY and CDR2 SVGAGI.

The chain employs TRBV19 and TRBJ2-1, with TRBD1 matching 9 bases. Trimming at V came to 3 bases and at J to 5 bases, leaving 14 bases not matched to a gene. From germline, CDR1 is LNHDA and CDR2 SQIVND (reference sequence). The CDR3 extends over 18 amino acids. CDR3 DNA sequence: TGTGCCAGTAGTATGGACCACCCTCTTCGGACAGGGGACAATGAGCAGTTCTTC. Its translation: CASSMDHPLRTGDNEQFF. The full variable domain, rest sourced from reference TRBV19 and TRBJ2-1, is DGGITQSPKYLFRKEGQNVTLSCEQNLNHDAMYWYRQDPGQGLRLIYYSQIVNDFQKGDIAEGYSVSREKKESFPLTVTSAQKNPTAFYLCASSMDHPLRTGDNEQFFGPGTRLTVL.

This sequence joins TRBV11-2 and TRBJ2-1, with 8 bases that match TRBD1. Trimming cost V 4 bases and J 2 bases; bases outside gene matches: 7. CDR1 and CDR2 (germline): SGHAT, FQNNGV. The CDR3 is 16 amino acids. Here the CDR3 reads CASSYGTGTTYNEQFF. In DNA form, the CDR3 reads TGTGCCAGCAGCTATGGGACAGGCACTACCTACAATGAGCAGTTCTTC.

V usage is TRBV20-1 and J usage is TRBJ2-5; a weak D match, TRBD1 (6 bases). V gave up 2 bases and J gave up 4 bases, with 14 bases separating them. Germline loops: CDR1 DFQATT, CDR2 SNEGSKA (reference sequence). The CDR3 contains 14 residues. The CDR3 DNA reads as TGCAGTGCTAGAAAACAGGGCATACCAGAGACCCAGTACTTC. It codes for CSARKQGIPETQYF.

This chain connects TRBV19 to TRBJ2-1, with TRBD2 matching 7 bases. CDR1 and CDR2 from the germline V gene are LNHDA and SQIVND (reference sequence). Trimming removed 5 bases from V and 8 bases from J; junction bases left unmatched: 6. This CDR3 is built from 13 residues. This CDR3 is CASSRGGSDEQFF. The CDR3 nucleotides read TGTGCCAGTAGTCGGGGAGGGAGTGATGAGCAGTTCTTC.

This clonotype was counted only a few times. CDR3 region: CASSYMGEAYNEQFF. The CDR3, as DNA: TGTGCCAGCAGTTACATGGGGGAAGCCTACAATGAGCAGTTCTTC. The chain links TRBV6-6 to TRBJ2-1; D assignment may be TRBD1 or TRBD2 (5 bases each). CDR1 and CDR2 from the germline V gene are MNHNY and SVGAGI (reference sequence). V was pared by 2 bases and J by 2 bases, with 10 bases between. CDR3 size: 15 residues.

The rearrangement links TRBV6-6 to TRBJ2-7, with 7 bases that match TRBD2. Trimming at V came to 5 bases and at J to 2 bases, leaving 9 bases not matched to a gene. Germline V gene data show CDR1 as MNHNY and CDR2 as SVGAGI (reference sequence). The CDR3 is made up of 15 amino acids. The CDR3 region has the DNA TGTGCCAGCAGTGATCGCTCGGGACTACCCTACGAGCAGTACGTC. Translation: CASSDRSGLPYEQYV.

The rearrangement joins TRBV12-3 or TRBV12-4 to TRBJ2-6, with D unclear. The CDR3 runs to 12 residues. V lost 11 bases and J lost 3, with 8 bases in between. The CDR3 DNA reads as TGTGCCGGTTCGATTGGGGCCAACGTCCTGACTTTC. This codes for CAGSIGANVLTF.

The CDR3 DNA is TGTGCCAGCAGCGCCGGACAGGGAATGAACACTGAAGCTTTCTTT. Translated, it gives CASSAGQGMNTEAFF. This chain links TRBV7-9 with TRBJ1-1; 8 bases align to TRBD1. Germline assignment: CDR1 SEHNR and CDR2 FQNEAQ (reference sequence). CDR3 size: 15 residues. J gave up 0 bases and V 5 bases, and 5 bases lay outside the gene matches.

This clonotype has at least ten counts. The chain combines TRBV7-2 with TRBJ2-5; 9 bases are shared with TRBD2. This CDR3 is 16 amino acids long. Germline trimming cut 5 bases from V and 6 bases from J; bases unmatched to any gene: 13. CDR1 and CDR2 from the germline V gene are SGHTA and FQGNSA. CDR3 bases: TGTGCCAGCAGCGACATAGCGGGAGACGATAGGCAGACCCAGTACTTC. Translating it yields CASSDIAGDDRQTQYF.

The chain uses TRBV7-3 and TRBJ2-1, with D possibly TRBD2 on 6 matching bases. The CDR3 is 12 residues long. CDR1 and CDR2 (germline): SGHTA, FQGTGA. Trimming cost V 5 bases and J 8 bases, with 10 bases left between them. CDR3 coding DNA: TGTGCCAGCAGCCTTCGGGGGTATGAGCAGTTCTTC. This encodes CASSLRGYEQFF.

This chain links TRBV25-1 with TRBJ1-1; no clear D. V was pared by 4 bases and J by 7 bases, with 10 bases between. The CDR3 spans 12 residues. Germline V CDR1 and CDR2: MGHDK, SYGVNS. CDR3: CASSVAGREAFF. The CDR3 DNA follows: TGTGCCAGCAGTGTAGCGGGCCGTGAAGCTTTCTTT.

The sample holds one count of this clonotype. The gene calls are TRBV7-3 and TRBJ2-1; weak D call: TRBD2 (5 bases). Per the germline V gene, CDR1 is SGHTA and CDR2 is FQGTGA. The CDR3 consists of 13 residues. Trimming cost V 0 bases and J 13 bases, with 13 bases left between them. The CDR3 DNA is TGTGCCAGCAGCTTAACGTTGGGAGCCGAACAGTTCTTC. Residues: CASSLTLGAEQFF.

V is TRBV19 and J is TRBJ1-5, with no clear D. The CDR3 spans 14 residues. V was clipped by 3 bases and J by 1 base, with 7 bases between them. Looked up from germline, CDR1 is LNHDA and CDR2 is SQIVND (reference sequence). The CDR3 DNA is TGTGCCAGTAGTATCGTTTCAAGCAATCAGCCCCAGCATTTT. Translating it yields CASSIVSSNQPQHF.